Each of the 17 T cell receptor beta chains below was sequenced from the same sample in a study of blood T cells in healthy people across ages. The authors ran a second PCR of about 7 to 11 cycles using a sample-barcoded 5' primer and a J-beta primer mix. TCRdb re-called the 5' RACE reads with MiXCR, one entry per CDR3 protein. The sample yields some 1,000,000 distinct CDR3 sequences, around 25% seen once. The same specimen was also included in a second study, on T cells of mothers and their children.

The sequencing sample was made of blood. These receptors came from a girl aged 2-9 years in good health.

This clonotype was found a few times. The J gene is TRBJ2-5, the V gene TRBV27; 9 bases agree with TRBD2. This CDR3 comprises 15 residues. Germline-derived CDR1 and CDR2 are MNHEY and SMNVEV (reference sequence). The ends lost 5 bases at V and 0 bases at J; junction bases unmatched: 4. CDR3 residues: CASSTSGGNQETQYF. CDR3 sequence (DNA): TGTGCCAGCAGTACAAGCGGGGGGAACCAAGAGACCCAGTACTTC.

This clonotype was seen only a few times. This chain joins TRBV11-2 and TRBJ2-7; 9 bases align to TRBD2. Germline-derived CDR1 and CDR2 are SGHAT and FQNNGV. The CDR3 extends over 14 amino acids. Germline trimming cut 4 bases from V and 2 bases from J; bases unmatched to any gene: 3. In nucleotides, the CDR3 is TGTGCCAGCAGCTGGACTAGCGAGACCTACGAGCAGTACTTC. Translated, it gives CASSWTSETYEQYF. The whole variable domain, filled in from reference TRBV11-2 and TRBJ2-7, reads EAGVAQSPRYKIIEKRQSVAFWCNPISGHATLYWYQQILGQGPKLLIQFQNNGVVDDSQLPKDRFSAERLKGVDSTLKIQPAKLEDSAVYLCASSWTSETYEQYFGPGTRLTVT.

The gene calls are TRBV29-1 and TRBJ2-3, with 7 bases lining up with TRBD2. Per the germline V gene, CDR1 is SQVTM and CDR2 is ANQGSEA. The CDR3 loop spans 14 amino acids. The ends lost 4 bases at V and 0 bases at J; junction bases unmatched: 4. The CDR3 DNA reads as TGCAGCGTTGCAGGGAGGGTTAGCACAGATACGCAGTATTTT. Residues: CSVAGRVSTDTQYF.

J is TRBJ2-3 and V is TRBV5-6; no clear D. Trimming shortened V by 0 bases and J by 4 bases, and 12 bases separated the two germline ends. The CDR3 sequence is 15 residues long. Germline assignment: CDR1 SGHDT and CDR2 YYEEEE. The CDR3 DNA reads TGTGCCAGCAGCTTGGTTGGTAGTATCCCAGATACGCAGTATTTT. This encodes CASSLVGSIPDTQYF.

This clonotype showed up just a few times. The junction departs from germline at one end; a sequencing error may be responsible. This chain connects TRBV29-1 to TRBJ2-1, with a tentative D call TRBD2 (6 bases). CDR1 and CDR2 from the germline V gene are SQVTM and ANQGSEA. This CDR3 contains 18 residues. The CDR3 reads CSVDHASDGPSSYNEQFF. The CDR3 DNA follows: TGCAGTGTTGATCACGCTAGCGACGGCCCAAGCTCCTACAATGAGCAGTTCTTC.

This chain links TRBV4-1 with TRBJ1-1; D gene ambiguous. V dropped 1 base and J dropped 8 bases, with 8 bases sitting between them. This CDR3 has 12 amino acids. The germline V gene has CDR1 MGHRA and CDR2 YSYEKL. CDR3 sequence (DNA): TGCGCCAGCAGCCAAGGGGATGCCGAAGCTTTCTTT. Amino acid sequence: CASSQGDAEAFF.

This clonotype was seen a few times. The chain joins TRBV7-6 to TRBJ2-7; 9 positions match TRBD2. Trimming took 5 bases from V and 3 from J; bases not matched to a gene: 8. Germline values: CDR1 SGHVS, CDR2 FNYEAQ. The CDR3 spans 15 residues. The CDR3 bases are TGTGCCAGCAGCCCCGGGACTAGCAACTTCTACGAGCAGTACTTC. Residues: CASSPGTSNFYEQYF. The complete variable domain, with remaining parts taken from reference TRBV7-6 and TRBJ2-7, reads GAGVSQSPRYKVTKRGQDVALRCDPISGHVSLYWYRQALGQGPEFLTYFNYEAQQDKSGLPNDRFSAERPEGSISTLTIQRTEQRDSAMYRCASSPGTSNFYEQYFGPGTRLTVT.

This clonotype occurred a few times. CDR3 DNA sequence: TGTGCCAGCAGCCGACATGGGACCCCCGAACTAGCCAAAAACATTCAGTACTTC. Residues: CASSRHGTPELAKNIQYF. The chain is built from TRBV11-2 and TRBJ2-4; D assignment may be TRBD1 or TRBD2 (5 bases each). CDR3 size: 18 residues. Trimming took 5 bases from V and 0 from J, leaving 20 bases between them. Germline CDR1 reads SGHAT; CDR2 reads FQNNGV.

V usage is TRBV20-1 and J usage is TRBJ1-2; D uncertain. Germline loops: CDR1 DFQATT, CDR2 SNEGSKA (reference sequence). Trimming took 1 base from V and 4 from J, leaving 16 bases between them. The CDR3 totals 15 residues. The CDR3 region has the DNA TGCAGTGCTAGAGGACATACGGCGGCTATCTATGGCTACACCTTC. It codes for CSARGHTAAIYGYTF.

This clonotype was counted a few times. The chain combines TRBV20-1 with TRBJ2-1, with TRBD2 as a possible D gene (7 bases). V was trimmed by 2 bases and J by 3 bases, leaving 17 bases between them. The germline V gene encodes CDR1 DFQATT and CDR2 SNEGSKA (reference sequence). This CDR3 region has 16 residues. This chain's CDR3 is CSARLRRGPNYNEQFF. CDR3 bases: TGCAGTGCTAGATTACGGCGGGGGCCGAACTACAATGAGCAGTTCTTC.

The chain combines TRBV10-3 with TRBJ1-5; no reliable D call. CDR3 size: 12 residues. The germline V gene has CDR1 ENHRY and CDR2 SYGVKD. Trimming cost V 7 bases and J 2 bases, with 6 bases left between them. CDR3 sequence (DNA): TGTGCCATCACTGACGGCAATCAGCCCCAGCATTTT. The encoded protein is CAITDGNQPQHF.

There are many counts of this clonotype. The CDR3 protein is CASSSIRLADDYEQYF. The CDR3 DNA follows: TGTGCCAGCAGTTCCATACGACTAGCGGATGATTACGAGCAGTACTTC. J is TRBJ2-7 and V is TRBV28; TRBD2 agrees at 9 bases. CDR1 MDHEN and CDR2 SYDVKM come from the germline V gene. V lost 4 bases to trimming and J lost 4 bases; unmatched junction nucleotides: 11. The CDR3 consists of 16 residues.

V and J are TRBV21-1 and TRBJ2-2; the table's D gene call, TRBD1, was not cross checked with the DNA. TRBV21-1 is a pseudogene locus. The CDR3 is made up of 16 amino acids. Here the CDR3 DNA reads TGTGCCGGCAGCAAATCGGGACAGGGGTACACCGGGGAGCTGTTTTTT. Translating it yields CAGSKSGQGYTGELFF.

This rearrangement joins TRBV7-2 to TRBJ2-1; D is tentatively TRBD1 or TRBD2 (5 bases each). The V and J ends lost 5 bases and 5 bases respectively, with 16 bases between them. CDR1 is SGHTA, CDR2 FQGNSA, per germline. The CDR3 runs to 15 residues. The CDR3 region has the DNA TGTGCCAGCAGCCTACTCGGGGCGACAAACAATGAGCAGTTCTTC. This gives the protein CASSLLGATNNEQFF.

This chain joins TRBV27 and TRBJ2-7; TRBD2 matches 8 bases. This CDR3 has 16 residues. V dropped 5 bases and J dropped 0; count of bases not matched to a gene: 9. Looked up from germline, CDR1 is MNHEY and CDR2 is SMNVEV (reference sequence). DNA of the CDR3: TGTGCCAGCAGTCTAACTATAGCGGGAAGCTCCTACGAGCAGTACTTC. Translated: CASSLTIAGSSYEQYF.

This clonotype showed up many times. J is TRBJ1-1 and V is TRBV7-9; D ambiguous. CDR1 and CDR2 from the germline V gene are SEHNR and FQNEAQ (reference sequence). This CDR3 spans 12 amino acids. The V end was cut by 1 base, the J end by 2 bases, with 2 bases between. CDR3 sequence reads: CASSLDNTEAFF. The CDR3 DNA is TGTGCCAGCAGCTTAGATAACACTGAAGCTTTCTTT.

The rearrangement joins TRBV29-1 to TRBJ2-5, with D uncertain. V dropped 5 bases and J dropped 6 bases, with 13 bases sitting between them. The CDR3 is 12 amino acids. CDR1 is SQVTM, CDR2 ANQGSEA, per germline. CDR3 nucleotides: TGCAGCGTTACCCCCCCGCTGAAGACCCAGTACTTC. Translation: CSVTPPLKTQYF.